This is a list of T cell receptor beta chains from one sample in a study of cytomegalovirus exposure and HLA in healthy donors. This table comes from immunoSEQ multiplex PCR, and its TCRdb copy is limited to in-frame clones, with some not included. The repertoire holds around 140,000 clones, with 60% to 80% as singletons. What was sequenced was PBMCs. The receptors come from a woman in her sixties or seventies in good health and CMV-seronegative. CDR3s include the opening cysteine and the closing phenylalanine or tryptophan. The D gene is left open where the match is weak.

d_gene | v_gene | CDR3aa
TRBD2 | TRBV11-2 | CASSLDASGVNEQFF
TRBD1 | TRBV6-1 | CASSGGTGVTDTQYF
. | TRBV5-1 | CASSPQTGYSLYGYTF
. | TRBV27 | CASSPGLGNQPQHF
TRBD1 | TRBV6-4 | CASNDRGAKGGPQHF
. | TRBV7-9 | CASSLAGHTSRMYEQYF
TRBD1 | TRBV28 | CASSFPGTGYNEQFF
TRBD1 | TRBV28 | CASTPWDRAEKLFF
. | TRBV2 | CASSRLVAQPQHF
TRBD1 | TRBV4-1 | CASRHRGTGANVLTF
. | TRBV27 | CASSPRTANTGELFF
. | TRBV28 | CASSLSPSEQYF
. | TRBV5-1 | CASSPPGSRAPYEQYF
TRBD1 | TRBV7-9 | CASSLGRQGAASDTQYF
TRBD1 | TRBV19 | CASSIRGGTEKLFF
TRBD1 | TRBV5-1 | CASSLEGAVYNEQFF
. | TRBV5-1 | CASSLQGPNSYEQYF
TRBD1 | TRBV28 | CASSSDRDGYTF
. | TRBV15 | CATSREKGTSYEQYF
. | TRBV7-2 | CASSQRPAGTLDEQYF
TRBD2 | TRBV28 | CASSLRGRPERVENTGELFF
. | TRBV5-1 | CASSLLYPGVDYGYTF
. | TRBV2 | CASSEAGGATQPQHF
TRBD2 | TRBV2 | CASRAIAGGNTGELFF
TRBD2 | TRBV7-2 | CASSLPTSGRGEQYF
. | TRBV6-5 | CASSYSGGETQYF
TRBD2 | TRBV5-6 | CASSLGGGRQGTQYF
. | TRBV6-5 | CASSYAPTREQYF
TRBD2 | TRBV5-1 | CASSFRGGSYNEQFF
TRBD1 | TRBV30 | CAWSAKDRGKTGGYGYTF
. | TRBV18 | CASSPFAGADTGELFF
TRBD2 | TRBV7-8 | CASSLALSSGSTEQYF
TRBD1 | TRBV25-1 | CASSVSLSGQGRTEAFF
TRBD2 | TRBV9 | CASSVGAGDTGELFF
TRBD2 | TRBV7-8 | CASSLSGRGDMTSYEQYF
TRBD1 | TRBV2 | CASSDSRTGLLETQYF
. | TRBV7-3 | CASSLTGGAIGEQYF
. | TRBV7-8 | CASSPRSTGTNQPQHF
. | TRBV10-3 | CATSGGATDTQYF
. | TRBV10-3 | CAINIGSSYEQYF
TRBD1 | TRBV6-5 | CASRLRDSPYNEQFF
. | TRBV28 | CASSSGWEKLFF